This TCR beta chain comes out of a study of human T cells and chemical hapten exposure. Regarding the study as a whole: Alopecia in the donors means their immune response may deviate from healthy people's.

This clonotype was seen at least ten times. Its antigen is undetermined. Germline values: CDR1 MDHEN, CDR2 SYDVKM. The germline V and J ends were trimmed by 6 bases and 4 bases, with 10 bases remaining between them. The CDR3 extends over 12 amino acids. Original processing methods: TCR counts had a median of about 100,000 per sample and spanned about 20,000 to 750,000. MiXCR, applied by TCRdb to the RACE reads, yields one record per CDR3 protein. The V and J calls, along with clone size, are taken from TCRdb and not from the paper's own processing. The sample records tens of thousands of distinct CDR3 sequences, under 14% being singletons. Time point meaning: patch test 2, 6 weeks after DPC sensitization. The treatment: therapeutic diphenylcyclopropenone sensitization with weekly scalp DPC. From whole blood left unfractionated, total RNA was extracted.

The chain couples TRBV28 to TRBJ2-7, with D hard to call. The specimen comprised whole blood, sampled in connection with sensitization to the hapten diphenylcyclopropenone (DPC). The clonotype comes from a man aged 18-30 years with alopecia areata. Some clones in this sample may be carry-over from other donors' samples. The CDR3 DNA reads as TGTGCCAGCAGCGAGCAGTCATACGAGCAGTACTTC. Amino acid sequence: CASSEQSYEQYF.